This TCR beta chain is from a study of blood T cell repertoires in COVID-19. On the study more broadly: The United States, Italy and Spain supplied acute and convalescent COVID-19 samples. Sample material is recorded as cDNA or gDNA derived from T cells, B-cell-depleted T cells, or PBMCs.

CDR3 length equals 17 residues. Looked up from germline, CDR1 is SGDLS and CDR2 is YYNGEE. Trimming pared 4 bases from V and 5 bases from J, leaving 23 bases between. Some clones are missing from TCRdb's copy, which holds only in-frame ones; the method was immunoSEQ multiplex PCR. The data show about 190,000 clones, around 87% seen once. Sample: peripheral blood. The clonotype comes from a man aged 45-65 years with acute or convalescent COVID-19. J is TRBJ2-3 and V is TRBV9; TRBD2 is a possible D gene (5 bases). The CDR3 region is CASSPVGLASQGDTQYF. The DNA for the CDR3 is TGTGCCAGCAGCCCCGTCGGTCTAGCTTCCCAAGGAGATACGCAGTATTTT.